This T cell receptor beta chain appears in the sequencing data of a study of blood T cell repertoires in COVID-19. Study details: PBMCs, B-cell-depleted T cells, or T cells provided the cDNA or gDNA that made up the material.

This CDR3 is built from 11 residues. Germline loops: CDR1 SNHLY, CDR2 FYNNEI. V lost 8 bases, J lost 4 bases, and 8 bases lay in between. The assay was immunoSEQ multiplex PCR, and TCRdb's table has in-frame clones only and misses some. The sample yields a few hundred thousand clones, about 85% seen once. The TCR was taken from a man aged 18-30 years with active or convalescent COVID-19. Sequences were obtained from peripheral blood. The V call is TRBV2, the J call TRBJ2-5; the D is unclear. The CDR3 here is CASDPGETQYF. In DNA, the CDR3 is TGTGCCAGCGATCCCGGAGAGACCCAGTACTTC.